This entry is about one T cell receptor (beta chain). The data were produced by immunoSEQ multiplex PCR, yet TCRdb's version contains in-frame clones alone and is incomplete. Of 150,000 or so clones listed, 93% were seen once; the top ten hold 5.8%. This specimen belongs to a study of control samples from healthy donors and cancer patients. Germline values: CDR1 SGHDN, CDR2 FVKESK. The CDR3 length is 13 residues. V was pared by 1 base and J by 1 base, with 4 bases between. The receptor was derived from a man younger than 30 in good health. J is TRBJ1-1 and V is TRBV14; no firm D call. Input material: blood. As DNA, the CDR3 is TGTGCCAGCAGCCAAGTAAGGAACACTGAAGCTTTCTTT. It is translated as CASSQVRNTEAFF.